This TCR beta chain was captured in a study of cytomegalovirus exposure and HLA in healthy donors. Study details: Unique TCRs numbering around 80 million, obtained from HLA-typed donors, made up an early data release. Of over 350 genotyped donors, 81% grouped in the Caucasian-associated ancestry cluster.

CDR1 is SGHAT, CDR2 FQNNGV, per germline. This CDR3 comprises 15 residues. Trimming took off 0 bases at V and 3 bases at J, with 12 bases between the two ends. On this clone: The antigen remains unidentified.

PCR used 60 Vbeta primers and 13 Jbeta primers. Data came from immunoSEQ multiplex PCR; TCRdb stores just in-frame clones and leaves some out. The sample yields about 96,000 clones, approximately 64% seen once. Study-level points and caveats: Later on, a genetic analysis was performed. It linked a missense variant in DCLRE1C with V- and J-gene trimming of TCR beta.

Sequenced sample: PBMCs. The receptor was derived from a man aged 55 to 70 in good health and CMV-seronegative. The genes are TRBV11-2 and TRBJ2-7, with D possibly TRBD2 on 5 matching bases. CDR3 DNA sequence: TGTGCCAGCAGCTTAGATCGCCAGCGGAACTACGAGCAGTACTTC. Its protein is CASSLDRQRNYEQYF.